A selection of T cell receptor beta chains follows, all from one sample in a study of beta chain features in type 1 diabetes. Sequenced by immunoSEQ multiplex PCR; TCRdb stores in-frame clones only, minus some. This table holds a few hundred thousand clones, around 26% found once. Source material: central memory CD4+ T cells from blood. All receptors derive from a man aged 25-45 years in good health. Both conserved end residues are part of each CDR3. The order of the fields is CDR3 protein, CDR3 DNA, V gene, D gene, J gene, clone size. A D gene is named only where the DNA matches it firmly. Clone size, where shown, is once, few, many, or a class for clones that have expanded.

CDR3 protein: CASSPGGGSSTDTQYF; CDR3 DNA: TGTGCCAGCAGCCCAGGAGGGGGGTCTAGCACAGATACGCAGTATTTT; V gene: TRBV11-2; D gene: -; J gene: TRBJ2-3; clone size: -
CDR3 protein: CSSGGAGGLTDTQYF; CDR3 DNA: TGCAGCTCCGGGGGAGCAGGGGGCCTTACAGATACGCAGTATTTT; V gene: TRBV29-1; D gene: TRBD1; J gene: TRBJ2-3; clone size: few
CDR3 protein: CASSQAGMYQETQYF; CDR3 DNA: TGCGCCAGCAGCCAAGCTGGGATGTACCAAGAGACCCAGTACTTC; V gene: TRBV4-1; D gene: -; J gene: TRBJ2-5; clone size: -
CDR3 protein: CASSPASYNEQFF; CDR3 DNA: TGTGCCAGCTCCCCTGCCTCCTACAATGAGCAGTTCTTC; V gene: TRBV18; D gene: -; J gene: TRBJ2-1; clone size: many
CDR3 protein: CASSVPSGIHSYF; CDR3 DNA: TGTGCCAGCAGTGTGCCTAGCGGGATCCATTCGTACTTC; V gene: TRBV6-1; D gene: TRBD2; J gene: TRBJ2-4; clone size: few
CDR3 protein: CASSSEGVTGELFF; CDR3 DNA: TGTGCCAGCTCCTCCGAGGGGGTGACCGGGGAGCTGTTTTTT; V gene: TRBV2; D gene: -; J gene: TRBJ2-2; clone size: -
CDR3 protein: CASSVRQETQYF; CDR3 DNA: TGCGCCAGCAGCGTTCGCCAAGAGACCCAGTACTTC; V gene: TRBV5-1; D gene: -; J gene: TRBJ2-5; clone size: few
CDR3 protein: CSVEQGGNEQFF; CDR3 DNA: TGCAGCGTTGAACAGGGTGGCAATGAGCAGTTCTTC; V gene: TRBV29-1; D gene: -; J gene: TRBJ2-1; clone size: many
CDR3 protein: CATSRELTSGSQYF; CDR3 DNA: TGTGCCACCAGCAGAGAGTTGACTAGCGGGTCCCAGTACTTC; V gene: TRBV15; D gene: TRBD2; J gene: TRBJ2-4; clone size: few
CDR3 protein: CASIGTVSYEQYF; CDR3 DNA: TGTGCCAGCATAGGGACAGTCTCCTACGAGCAGTACTTC; V gene: TRBV25-1; D gene: TRBD1; J gene: TRBJ2-7; clone size: -
CDR3 protein: CASSPGSQETQYF; CDR3 DNA: TGTGCCAGCTCACCCGGAAGTCAAGAGACCCAGTACTTC; V gene: TRBV18; D gene: -; J gene: TRBJ2-5; clone size: few
CDR3 protein: CSVDTSTDTQYF; CDR3 DNA: TGCAGCGTTGACACCAGCACAGATACGCAGTATTTT; V gene: TRBV29-1; D gene: -; J gene: TRBJ2-3; clone size: -
CDR3 protein: CASGGSGVSYEQYF; CDR3 DNA: TGTGCCAGCGGAGGGAGCGGGGTTTCCTACGAGCAGTACTTC; V gene: TRBV6-5; D gene: TRBD2; J gene: TRBJ2-7; clone size: few
CDR3 protein: CSAREGAIETQYF; CDR3 DNA: TGCAGCGCCAGGGAGGGGGCGATCGAGACCCAGTACTTC; V gene: TRBV29-1; D gene: -; J gene: TRBJ2-5; clone size: few
CDR3 protein: CSVESGGGTEAFF; CDR3 DNA: TGCAGCGTTGAGAGCGGTGGTGGCACTGAAGCTTTCTTT; V gene: TRBV29-1; D gene: -; J gene: TRBJ1-1; clone size: few
CDR3 protein: CASSMEIRESGNQPQHF; CDR3 DNA: TGTGCCAGTAGTATGGAGATCAGGGAGTCTGGCAATCAGCCCCAGCATTTT; V gene: TRBV19; D gene: -; J gene: TRBJ1-5; clone size: -
CDR3 protein: CASSHVGQGITEAFF; CDR3 DNA: TGTGCCAGCAGCCACGTCGGACAGGGAATCACTGAAGCTTTCTTT; V gene: TRBV4-2; D gene: TRBD1; J gene: TRBJ1-1; clone size: few
CDR3 protein: CAIGHSGIQDEQFF; CDR3 DNA: TGTGCCATCGGTCATAGCGGGATTCAGGATGAGCAGTTCTTC; V gene: TRBV10-3; D gene: TRBD2; J gene: TRBJ2-1; clone size: -
CDR3 protein: CSVEGVGREQYF; CDR3 DNA: TGCAGCGTTGAAGGGGTAGGGAGGGAGCAGTACTTC; V gene: TRBV29-1; D gene: -; J gene: TRBJ2-7; clone size: -
CDR3 protein: CASSPSGGTGRRETQYF; CDR3 DNA: TGCGCCAGCAGCCCCTCCGGGGGGACGGGTAGGCGAGAGACCCAGTACTTC; V gene: TRBV4-1; D gene: TRBD2; J gene: TRBJ2-5; clone size: few
CDR3 protein: CAWSGADINQPQHF; CDR3 DNA: TGTGCCTGGAGTGGGGCAGATATCAATCAGCCCCAGCATTTT; V gene: TRBV30; D gene: -; J gene: TRBJ1-5; clone size: -
CDR3 protein: CASSQEGGGGTDTQYF; CDR3 DNA: TGCGCCAGCAGCCAAGAGGGTGGAGGCGGCACAGATACGCAGTATTTT; V gene: TRBV4-1; D gene: -; J gene: TRBJ2-3; clone size: -
CDR3 protein: CASSVGGFYEQYF; CDR3 DNA: TGTGCCAGCAGCGTAGGGGGATTCTACGAGCAGTACTTC; V gene: TRBV6-5; D gene: -; J gene: TRBJ2-7; clone size: many